The following is a T cell receptor (beta chain) sequence with its context. TCRdb's table, derived via immunoSEQ multiplex PCR, lists solely in-frame clones and lacks some. The sample lists about 500,000 clones; about nine tenths were seen once. The sample belongs to a study of blood T cell repertoires in COVID-19. The trim removed 8 bases at V and 3 bases at J, leaving 9 bases unmatched. The germline CDR1 and CDR2 sequences are MGHDK and SYGVNS. This CDR3 is built from 15 residues. The TCR was taken from a woman aged 18-30 years who had recovered from COVID-19. The chain recombines TRBV25-1 with TRBJ2-7, with TRBD2 matching 11 bases. Sequenced: PBMCs or T cells enriched from blood (not recorded which). CDR3 DNA: TGTGCCAGCCGGGGTCCTAGCGGGGGGATCTACGAGCAGTACTTC. It specifies CASRGPSGGIYEQYF.